Following are 18 T cell receptor beta chains from one sample sequenced in a study of T-cell reconstitution after alpha-beta-depleted transplantation in children. It was with unique molecular identifiers that the TCRbeta library was prepared. Each CDR3 protein is one row after TCRdb ran MiXCR on the PCR reads. This sample has 480,000 or so distinct CDR3 sequences, with roughly a tenth found just once. This specimen consisted of PBMCs, obtained before TCRalphabeta/CD19-depleted stem cell transplant. These receptor sequences come from a child aged 2-15 years with inherited bone marrow failure, due to receive a stem cell transplant.

This chain uses TRBV7-2 with TRBJ2-2; the match to TRBD2 covers 11 bases. The CDR3 is 17 amino acids. Germline V gene sequence: CDR1 SGHTA, CDR2 FQGNSA. The V and J ends lost 2 bases and 6 bases, in that order; junction bases with no gene match: 8. DNA for the CDR3: TGTGCCAGCAGCTTATCACTAGCGGGAGTATCTTCCGGGGAGCTGTTTTTT. Its protein product is CASSLSLAGVSSGELFF.

This clonotype showed up many times. This chain links TRBV6-1 with TRBJ2-1; TRBD2 matches 11 bases. The CDR3 is made up of 15 amino acids. Germline trimming cut 4 bases from V and 5 bases from J; bases unmatched to any gene: 4. Per germline, CDR1 MNHNS and CDR2 SASEGT. Here the CDR3 reads CASSVGLAVNNEQFF. The CDR3 nucleotides are TGTGCCAGCAGTGTGGGACTAGCGGTTAACAATGAGCAGTTCTTC.

This clonotype came up many times. The V gene is TRBV7-8, the J gene TRBJ2-7, with D possibly TRBD1 on 6 matching bases. CDR1 and CDR2 from the germline V gene are SGHVS and FQNEAQ. V was clipped by 0 bases and J by 2 bases, with 14 bases between them. The CDR3 sequence is 16 residues long. CDR3 nucleotides: TGTGCCAGCAGCTTAGCGCTTCAACACAGGGCCTACGAGCAGTACTTC. Its translation: CASSLALQHRAYEQYF.

This clonotype was detected many times. The V and J genes are TRBV6-1 and TRBJ2-4, with D unclear. V was clipped by 5 bases and J by 4 bases, with 15 bases between them. The CDR3 is made up of 15 amino acids. Germline loops: CDR1 MNHNS, CDR2 SASEGT. The CDR3: CASSPSSYRKNIQYF. The CDR3 nucleotides read TGTGCCAGCAGTCCGAGCAGTTACCGTAAAAACATTCAGTACTTC.

This clonotype was detected many times. The chain is built from TRBV5-1 and TRBJ2-5, with 9 bases fitting TRBD1. The J segment lost 5 bases and the V segment lost 5 bases, leaving 4 bases of the junction unmatched. Per the germline V gene, CDR1 is SGHRS and CDR2 is YFSETQ. This CDR3 has 13 amino acids. The CDR3 here is CASRLQGAETQYF. The CDR3, as DNA: TGCGCCAGCAGGTTACAGGGGGCTGAGACCCAGTACTTC.

Many counts were recorded for this clonotype. This CDR3 reads CASSQEVRREGSYNEQFF. The CDR3 region has the DNA TGTGCCAGCAGCCAAGAGGTGCGGCGGGAGGGCTCCTACAATGAGCAGTTCTTC. The chain employs TRBV4-2 and TRBJ2-1, with TRBD2 identical over 9 bases. From germline, CDR1 is LGHNA and CDR2 YNFKEQ. The J segment lost 0 bases and the V segment lost 0 bases, leaving 6 bases of the junction unmatched. This CDR3 region has 18 residues.

This clonotype was seen ten or more times. This chain uses TRBV2 with TRBJ2-7; possible D gene TRBD1, 7 bases. CDR3 length: 14 amino acids. Per germline, CDR1 SNHLY and CDR2 FYNNEI. Between the trimmed V and J ends, which lost 3 bases and 1 base, there was a span of 10 bases. CDR3: CASSDQGGSYEQYF. The CDR3, as DNA: TGTGCCAGCAGTGACCAGGGGGGATCCTACGAGCAGTACTTC.

The table lists this clonotype with many counts. CDR3 region: CAISEADSNQPQHF. CDR3 bases: TGTGCCATCAGTGAGGCAGATAGCAATCAGCCCCAGCATTTT. V is TRBV10-3 and J is TRBJ1-5; the D is unclear. CDR1 is ENHRY, CDR2 SYGVKD, per germline. This CDR3 is 14 amino acids long. The V and J ends lost 2 bases and 0 bases respectively, with 5 bases between them.

This clonotype was counted ten times or more. This chain uses TRBV7-2 with TRBJ2-2; the D is unclear. V dropped 4 bases and J dropped 3 bases, with 6 bases sitting between them. Germline V lookup: CDR1 SGHTA, CDR2 FQGNSA. The CDR3 sequence is 13 residues long. The chain's CDR3 is CASSSLHTGELFF. CDR3 nucleotides: TGTGCCAGCAGCTCACTACACACCGGGGAGCTGTTTTTT.

This clonotype was seen a few times. The V call is TRBV20-1, the J call TRBJ2-3; 8 bases are a match to TRBD2. Germline values: CDR1 DFQATT, CDR2 SNEGSKA (reference sequence). Losses at the gene ends were 3 bases for V and 2 bases for J; bases not matched to a gene: 16. The CDR3 covers 18 residues. The CDR3 nucleotides are TGCAGTGCTAGGGACCCCGCGCAAGAGCGGGAGCCCACAGATACGCAGTATTTT. This gives the protein CSARDPAQEREPTDTQYF.

At least ten counts were recorded for this clonotype. The chain joins TRBV4-2 to TRBJ2-1, with a weak D call TRBD2 (7 bases). V lost 2 bases and J 7 bases, leaving 15 bases between the germline ends. This CDR3 has 15 amino acids. The germline CDR1 and CDR2 sequences are LGHNA and YNFKEQ. The CDR3 DNA sequence: TGTGCCAGCAGCCAAAGCGGGAAAGGGGGGAATGAGCAGTTCTTC. Protein product: CASSQSGKGGNEQFF.

Many counts were recorded for this clonotype. This chain connects TRBV30 to TRBJ1-5; 7 nucleotides agree with TRBD1. This CDR3 is 13 amino acids long. Unmatched junction bases numbered 3, after V lost 0 bases and J lost 7 bases. CDR1 and CDR2 (germline): GTSNPN, SVGIG (reference sequence). Here the CDR3 reads CAWSVQGNQPQHF. The CDR3 nucleotides read TGTGCCTGGAGTGTACAGGGGAACCAGCCCCAGCATTTT.

In this sample, this clonotype turned up many times. The chain links TRBV7-9 to TRBJ2-7; 9 bases are shared with TRBD1. Germline V CDR1 and CDR2: SEHNR, FQNEAQ (reference sequence). Losses at the gene ends were 3 bases for V and 4 bases for J; bases not matched to a gene: 10. This CDR3 has 16 residues. DNA of the CDR3: TGTGCCAGCAGCTTTATCCGGGACAGGGAGGGATACGAGCAGTACTTC. Translating gives CASSFIRDREGYEQYF. The complete variable domain, with remaining parts taken from reference TRBV7-9 and TRBJ2-7, reads DTGVSQNPRHKITKRGQNVTFRCDPISEHNRLYWYRQTLGQGPEFLTYFQNEAQLEKSRLLSDRFSAERPKGSFSTLEIQRTEQGDSAMYLCASSFIRDREGYEQYFGPGTRLTVT.

DNA of the CDR3: TGCGCCAGCAGTGAGTCGGGGTACTTAGAGTCCTACAATGAGCAGTTCTTC. It encodes CASSESGYLESYNEQFF. The rearrangement links TRBV10-2 to TRBJ2-1; D remains ambiguous. V lost 0 bases and J 1 base, leaving 13 bases between the germline ends. CDR1 WSHSY and CDR2 SAAADI come from the germline V gene. This CDR3 region has 17 residues.

This clonotype has a count of ten or more. The genes are TRBV20-1 and TRBJ1-1, with 8 bases that match TRBD1. Germline CDR1 reads DFQATT; CDR2 reads SNEGSKA (reference sequence). The CDR3 sequence is 12 residues long. Trimming at V came to 3 bases and at J to 7 bases, leaving 4 bases not matched to a gene. CDR3 bases: TGCAGTGCTAGTGGACAGGGAGGTGAAGCTTTCTTT. Its translation is CSASGQGGEAFF.

The sample holds a few counts of this clonotype. This rearrangement joins TRBV4-3 to TRBJ2-7, with D possibly TRBD2 on 7 matching bases. From germline, CDR1 is LGHNA and CDR2 YSLEER. The CDR3 extends over 15 amino acids. Trimming left V 1 base short and J 3 bases short, with 13 bases between. The CDR3 DNA reads as TGCGCCAGCAGCCAAGTGGGGGGGGGCCTCTACGAGCAGTACTTC. The encoded protein is CASSQVGGGLYEQYF.

The rearrangement links TRBV27 to TRBJ2-5, with 9 bases identical to TRBD2. There are 15 residues in the CDR3. Germline V CDR1 and CDR2: MNHEY, SMNVEV (reference sequence). Trimming removed 5 bases from V and 3 bases from J; junction bases left unmatched: 7. In nucleotides, the CDR3 is TGTGCCAGCAGTCGTTTTAGCGGGAGCGAAGAGACCCAGTACTTC. This sequence encodes CASSRFSGSEETQYF.

This clonotype was detected ten times or more. The rearrangement links TRBV12-3 or TRBV12-4 to TRBJ1-1; tentatively, D is TRBD1 (6 bases). The CDR3 length is 15 residues. The ends were cut back, 10 bases at V and 1 base at J, with 19 bases in the middle. The chain's CDR3 is CATLGGGLANTEAFF. The DNA for the CDR3 is TGTGCCACCCTCGGAGGGGGACTCGCGAACACTGAAGCTTTCTTT.